The 24 T cell receptor beta chains given below trace back to one sample, sequenced in a study of CD8 T cells in ankylosing spondylitis. TCRdb reprocessed the 5' RACE reads via MiXCR and lists one record per CDR3 protein. This repertoire shows hundreds of thousands of distinct CDR3 sequences, about a fifth found once; its top ten account for 3.5% to 4.5%. The material sequenced was blood, either unsorted or a sorted T cell fraction (not recorded which). Every receptor here comes from a female donor with ankylosing spondylitis or in good health (not recorded which).

This clonotype was recorded at least ten times. The V call is TRBV7-2, the J call TRBJ2-5, with TRBD2 identical over 8 bases. V lost 0 bases, J lost 4 bases, and 4 bases stayed unmatched. This CDR3 region has 15 residues. CDR1 is SGHTA, CDR2 FQGNSA, per germline. For the CDR3, the DNA is TGTGCCAGCAGCTTAGCCCCCAGCGGGAGAGAGACCCAGTACTTC. Residues: CASSLAPSGRETQYF.

The sample holds many counts of this clonotype. The rearrangement joins TRBV15 to TRBJ1-2, with D possibly TRBD1 on 5 matching bases. V lost 8 bases to trimming and J lost 4 bases, with 17 bases between them. The CDR3 consists of 14 residues. Germline CDR1 is LNHNV and CDR2 is YYDKDF (reference sequence). CDR3 sequence reads: CATAEPGRRYGYTF. The CDR3 nucleotides read TGTGCCACCGCCGAACCGGGACGCCGCTATGGCTACACCTTC.

This chain joins TRBV7-3 and TRBJ2-5, with 7 positions matching TRBD2. In germline, CDR1 is SGHTA, CDR2 FQGTGA. Losses at the gene ends were 4 bases for V and 2 bases for J; bases not matched to a gene: 7. This CDR3 has 15 residues. CDR3 in amino acids: CASSWVAGDQETQYF. The CDR3 nucleotides read TGTGCCAGCAGCTGGGTGGCGGGAGATCAAGAGACCCAGTACTTC.

This rearrangement joins TRBV7-9 to TRBJ1-2, with 7 nucleotides matching TRBD1. CDR3 length: 14 amino acids. The germline gives CDR1 SEHNR, CDR2 FQNEAQ (reference sequence). Unmatched junction bases numbered 3, after V lost 3 bases and J lost 2 bases. The CDR3 bases are TGTGCCAGCAGCTTTGGGACAGCGAACTATGGCTACACCTTC. Its protein is CASSFGTANYGYTF. Complete variable domain (other parts from reference TRBV7-9 and TRBJ1-2): DTGVSQNPRHKITKRGQNVTFRCDPISEHNRLYWYRQTLGQGPEFLTYFQNEAQLEKSRLLSDRFSAERPKGSFSTLEIQRTEQGDSAMYLCASSFGTANYGYTFGSGTRLTVV.

This clonotype was observed many times. CDR3 in amino acids: CSARDYEDEQFF. As DNA, the CDR3 is TGCAGTGCTAGAGATTATGAGGATGAGCAGTTCTTC. V gene TRBV20-1 combines with J gene TRBJ2-1, with no clear D. Germline CDR1 DFQATT, CDR2 SNEGSKA (reference sequence). V lost 0 bases, J lost 8 bases, and 8 bases lay in between. The length of the CDR3 is 12 residues.

This clonotype was counted a few times. Relative to the germline gene, one junction end is altered; a read error may explain this. The chain employs TRBV12-3 or TRBV12-4 and TRBJ2-3, with D perhaps TRBD2 (6 bases). The CDR3 loop spans 12 amino acids. The CDR3 DNA reads as TGTGCCAGCAGCGGCCTGGGAGGCACGCCGGATTTT. This codes for CASSGLGGTPDF.

This clonotype has just a few counts. This chain joins TRBV6-1 and TRBJ1-1; D might be TRBD1 (5 bases). V lost 5 bases, J lost 4 bases, and 14 bases lay in between. This CDR3 is built from 14 residues. Germline CDR1 reads MNHNS; CDR2 reads SASEGT. DNA for the CDR3: TGTGCCAGCAGTCGGATGTTTGGGGGCACTGAAGCTTTCTTT. Its protein is CASSRMFGGTEAFF.

The sample holds a few counts of this clonotype. The V gene is TRBV10-3, the J gene TRBJ2-3; TRBD1 aligns across 7 bases. Per germline, CDR1 ENHRY and CDR2 SYGVKD. J gave up 2 bases and V 0 bases, and 5 bases lay outside the gene matches. The CDR3 is made up of 16 amino acids. In DNA form, the CDR3 reads TGTGCCATCAGTGAGTCGTCAGGGGGATACACAGATACGCAGTATTTT. Its protein product is CAISESSGGYTDTQYF.

The chain joins TRBV7-1 to TRBJ2-7; D call uncertain. TRBV7-1 is identified as an open reading frame with a role that is uncertain. There are 12 residues in the CDR3. Trimming took off 3 bases at V and 6 bases at J, with 9 bases between the two ends. The DNA for the CDR3 is TGTGCCAGCAGCTCTACCTTCGGCGAGCAGTACTTC. Encoded protein: CASSSTFGEQYF.

This clonotype was counted at least ten times. This chain connects TRBV12-3 or TRBV12-4 to TRBJ1-2; TRBD1 is a possible D gene (6 bases). Trimming pared 6 bases from V and 1 base from J, leaving 12 bases between. This CDR3 contains 14 residues. CDR3 bases: TGTGCCAGCAGCCTAGGGGGAAGTAACTATGGCTACACCTTC. Its protein product is CASSLGGSNYGYTF.

This clonotype was picked up a small number of times. The chain uses TRBV7-8 and TRBJ2-2; the D is unclear. Trimming removed 1 base at V and 4 bases at J, with 7 bases between. This CDR3 is 14 amino acids long. The germline V gene has CDR1 SGHVS and CDR2 FQNEAQ. This CDR3 reads CASSLVISTGELFF. CDR3 coding DNA: TGTGCCAGCAGCTTAGTTATTTCCACCGGGGAGCTGTTTTTT.

This clonotype has more than one count but fewer than ten. This chain connects TRBV29-1 to TRBJ2-5; no clear D. Germline CDR1 SQVTM, CDR2 ANQGSEA. The CDR3 extends over 13 amino acids. Trimming took off 6 bases at V and 3 bases at J, with 14 bases between the two ends. The CDR3 sequence is CSVGGVGKETQYF. CDR3 in DNA: TGCAGCGTAGGCGGAGTGGGGAAAGAGACCCAGTACTTC.

The rearrangement uses TRBV9 and TRBJ2-3; a weak D match, TRBD2 (5 bases). V was cut by 3 bases and J by 5 bases, with 10 bases left in between. Germline lookup yields CDR1 SGDLS and CDR2 YYNGEE. The CDR3 spans 13 residues. The CDR3 DNA sequence: TGTGCCAGCAGCGGCGGGTTGGGAGATACGCAGTATTTT. Protein product: CASSGGLGDTQYF.

In this sample, this clonotype turned up many times. V and J are TRBV5-1 and TRBJ1-1; 10 bases match TRBD1. After removal of 4 bases from V and 9 bases from J, the junction contained 6 bases not matched to a gene. The CDR3 covers 13 residues. Germline CDR1 reads SGHRS; CDR2 reads YFSETQ. This CDR3 reads CASSGQTGGQAFF. The CDR3 DNA follows: TGCGCCAGCAGCGGACAGACAGGGGGCCAAGCTTTCTTT.

There are many counts of this clonotype. This CDR3 reads CSVDGYGEETQYF. The DNA of the CDR3 is TGCAGCGTTGATGGGTACGGGGAAGAGACCCAGTACTTC. The rearrangement uses TRBV29-1 and TRBJ2-5; TRBD2 is a possible D gene (5 bases). The germline V gene has CDR1 SQVTM and CDR2 ANQGSEA. Trimming took off 3 bases at V and 3 bases at J, with 11 bases between the two ends. The CDR3 spans 13 residues.

V is TRBV7-2 and J is TRBJ2-7; TRBD2 matches at 13 bases. The CDR3 consists of 16 residues. Losses at the gene ends were 0 bases for V and 5 bases for J; bases not matched to a gene: 4. In germline, CDR1 is SGHTA, CDR2 FQGNSA. CDR3 DNA sequence: TGTGCCAGCAGCTTAGCGTGGACTAGCGGGAGTGACGAGCAGTACTTC. Residues: CASSLAWTSGSDEQYF.

The rearrangement links TRBV20-1 to TRBJ2-1; 8 bases line up with TRBD1. CDR3 size: 14 residues. The germline CDR1 and CDR2 sequences are DFQATT and SNEGSKA (reference sequence). After removal of 2 bases from V and 3 bases from J, the junction contained 3 bases not matched to a gene. CDR3 DNA sequence: TGCAGTGCTAGATCCGACAGGGGCTACAATGAGCAGTTCTTC. Translated: CSARSDRGYNEQFF.

This clonotype was observed a handful of times. This sequence joins TRBV4-3 and TRBJ2-1; 12 bases align to TRBD2. Trimming at V came to 4 bases and at J to 2 bases, leaving 3 bases not matched to a gene. CDR3 length: 16 amino acids. Germline-derived CDR1 and CDR2 are LGHNA and YSLEER. In DNA form, the CDR3 reads TGCGCCAGCAGCCGGACTAGCGGGACCCCCTACAATGAGCAGTTCTTC. This sequence encodes CASSRTSGTPYNEQFF.

The chain is built from TRBV25-1 and TRBJ1-1, with 7 bases identical to TRBD1. Trimming cost V 2 bases and J 0 bases; bases outside gene matches: 6. Germline V gene data show CDR1 as MGHDK and CDR2 as SYGVNS. This CDR3 has 16 amino acids. The DNA for the CDR3 is TGTGCCAGCAGTGAACGTGAAGGGGGCGTGAACACTGAAGCTTTCTTT. Its translation: CASSEREGGVNTEAFF.

This clonotype has a handful of counts. This chain connects TRBV20-1 to TRBJ2-5, with a possible D match to TRBD2 (5 bases). The CDR3 totals 15 residues. The germline V gene has CDR1 DFQATT and CDR2 SNEGSKA (reference sequence). V lost 4 bases, J lost 0 bases, and 15 bases lay in between. The CDR3 loop reads CSAIPAANNQETQYF. The CDR3, as DNA: TGCAGTGCTATCCCAGCGGCGAACAACCAAGAGACCCAGTACTTC.

The chain joins TRBV11-3 to TRBJ2-1; D perhaps matches TRBD2 (5 bases). The CDR3 extends over 16 amino acids. Germline V gives CDR1 SGHNT, CDR2 YENEEA. Trimming took off 4 bases at V and 8 bases at J, with 21 bases between the two ends. CDR3 sequence reads: CASSSSRGFPGDEQFF. CDR3 DNA sequence: TGTGCCAGCAGCTCGTCCCGTGGCTTTCCCGGGGATGAGCAGTTCTTC.

This clonotype was seen a few times. The chain uses TRBV11-3 and TRBJ2-4, with 7 positions matching TRBD2. The ends lost 4 bases at V and 9 bases at J; junction bases unmatched: 12. This CDR3 spans 15 amino acids. Germline V gives CDR1 SGHNT, CDR2 YENEEA. The CDR3 bases are TGTGCCAGCAGCTCCTCAGCGGGACTTGGGAGCATTCAGTACTTC. This codes for CASSSSAGLGSIQYF. Full variable domain (outside the CDR3, taken from reference TRBV11-3 and TRBJ2-4): EAGVVQSPRYKIIEKKQPVAFWCNPISGHNTLYWYLQNLGQGPELLIRYENEEAVDDSQLPKDRFSAERLKGVDSTLKIQPAELGDSAVYLCASSSSAGLGSIQYFGAGTRLSVL.

The V gene is TRBV4-3, the J gene TRBJ2-7; 13 positions match TRBD2. The CDR3 is 14 residues long. V lost 2 bases to trimming and J lost 7 bases; unmatched junction nucleotides: 2. The V gene's germline CDR1 is LGHNA and CDR2 YSLEER. The CDR3 nucleotides are TGCGCCAGCAGCCAACAACTAGCGGGAGGGGAGCAGTACTTC. Protein product: CASSQQLAGGEQYF.

This clonotype was seen at least ten times. This chain links TRBV20-1 with TRBJ1-6, with D perhaps TRBD1 (6 bases). V lost 0 bases, J lost 7 bases, and 13 bases lay in between. CDR3 size: 15 residues. Germline V gene data show CDR1 as DFQATT and CDR2 as SNEGSKA (reference sequence). In nucleotides, the CDR3 is TGCAGTGCTAGAGATTCAGGCAGGGGAAATTCACCCCTCCACTTT. Translated: CSARDSGRGNSPLHF.